These 22 T cell receptor beta chains were sequenced from one sample in a study of T cell responses to AZD1222 COVID-19 vaccine. Assay: immunoSEQ multiplex PCR; the TCRdb copy retains only in-frame clones and omits some. The sample has approximately 90,000 clones, around 85% seen once. This specimen consisted of peripheral blood, obtained on day 0 of AZD1222 vaccination. Receptors originate from an adult in good health.

The chain links TRBV6-5 to TRBJ2-2; 11 nucleotides match TRBD1. There are 15 residues in the CDR3. With 6 bases clipped from V and 2 bases from J, the junction kept 2 bases outside the gene matches. Germline CDR1 and CDR2: MNHEY and SVGAGI. CDR3 region: CASRGTGGNTGELFF. The CDR3 DNA sequence: TGTGCCAGCAGGGGGACAGGGGGAAACACCGGGGAGCTGTTTTTT.

The chain employs TRBV5-1 and TRBJ1-2, with unresolved D. Trimming cost V 7 bases and J 3 bases, with 13 bases left between them. Germline V CDR1 and CDR2: SGHRS, YFSETQ. CDR3 length equals 13 residues. CDR3 bases: TGCGCCAGCGGTACGGAGAACGACTATGGCTACACCTTC. This encodes CASGTENDYGYTF.

The rearrangement links TRBV6-1 to TRBJ2-1, with D hard to call. Germline assignment: CDR1 MNHNS and CDR2 SASEGT. CDR3 length equals 14 residues. Trimming took 1 base from V and 4 from J, leaving 8 bases between them. CDR3 nucleotides: TGTGCCAGCAGTGAAGGACGAGATTACAATGAGCAGTTCTTC. Its protein is CASSEGRDYNEQFF.

The chain recombines TRBV6-6 with TRBJ1-2, with D tentatively TRBD1 (6 bases). The length of the CDR3 is 14 residues. V was pared by 2 bases and J by 10 bases, with 17 bases between. Looked up from germline, CDR1 is MNHNY and CDR2 is SVGAGI (reference sequence). This CDR3 reads CASSYRDRSFFYTF. The CDR3 nucleotides are TGTGCCAGCAGTTACCGCGACAGGTCGTTTTTCTACACCTTC.

The chain uses TRBV28 and TRBJ1-5; maybe TRBD1 (6 bases). The CDR3 is 17 residues long. V was cut by 3 bases and J by 5 bases, with 20 bases left in between. Looked up from germline, CDR1 is MDHEN and CDR2 is SYDVKM. The CDR3 loop reads CASSFHTIKGVDQPQHF. The DNA of the CDR3 is TGTGCCAGCAGTTTTCATACCATCAAGGGGGTCGATCAGCCCCAGCATTTT.

V is TRBV6-1 and J is TRBJ2-1, with 12 bases aligning to TRBD1. Germline V gene data show CDR1 as MNHNS and CDR2 as SASEGT. Trimming cost V 7 bases and J 6 bases; bases outside gene matches: 7. The CDR3 has 15 residues. The CDR3 spells CASNTPGQGANEQFF. The CDR3 nucleotides read TGTGCCAGCAATACTCCGGGACAGGGGGCCAATGAGCAGTTCTTC.

This chain joins TRBV5-6 and TRBJ2-1; 8 positions agree with TRBD1. The V gene's germline CDR1 is SGHDT and CDR2 YYEEEE. The CDR3 length is 18 residues. V shed 4 bases, J shed 5 bases, and the junction held 17 bases outside the gene matches. DNA of the CDR3: TGTGCCAGCAGCGACTGGGACAGGAGGACTTATTCTGACAATGAGCAGTTCTTC. Translating it yields CASSDWDRRTYSDNEQFF.

The genes are TRBV19 and TRBJ1-6; D is unclear. Germline V gives CDR1 LNHDA, CDR2 SQIVND (reference sequence). The CDR3 has 15 amino acids. Trimming took 3 bases from V and 3 from J, leaving 9 bases between them. This CDR3 is CASSIQRSYNSPLHF. In nucleotides, the CDR3 is TGTGCCAGTAGTATCCAAAGGAGCTATAATTCACCCCTCCACTTT.

The rearrangement joins TRBV25-1 to TRBJ1-3; no clear D. Germline V gene data show CDR1 as MGHDK and CDR2 as SYGVNS. The CDR3 extends over 14 amino acids. The V gene lost 5 bases and the J gene lost 7 bases, with 15 bases spanning the gap. The CDR3 DNA sequence: TGTGCCAGCAGTTCTGGAAGTTCTTATAACACCATATATTTT. Translated: CASSSGSSYNTIYF.

This clone has only one observation. The chain is built from TRBV3-1 (or the pseudogene TRBV3-2) and TRBJ2-7, with 13 bases that match TRBD2. V lost 4 bases, J lost 4 bases, and 1 base stayed unmatched. This CDR3 has 14 amino acids. CDR1 is LGHDT and CDR2 is YNNKEL in the germline V gene (reference sequence). The CDR3 DNA follows: TGTGCCAGCAGCCCGGGACTAGCGGGATACGAGCAGTACTTC. Amino acids: CASSPGLAGYEQYF.

A few counts support this clone. This chain links TRBV12-3 or TRBV12-4 with TRBJ2-3; D call uncertain. With 5 bases removed from V and 9 bases from J, the gap between germline ends came to 9 bases. The CDR3 has 11 residues. CDR3 residues: CASSNIQTQYF. The CDR3 region has the DNA TGTGCCAGCAGTAACATTCAGACGCAGTATTTT.

This chain joins TRBV4-1 and TRBJ1-2; perhaps TRBD1 as D (5 bases). This CDR3 spans 14 amino acids. Germline-derived CDR1 and CDR2 are MGHRA and YSYEKL. V lost 10 bases, J lost 0 bases, and 15 bases lay in between. CDR3 DNA sequence: TGCGCCACCAAGGGGACTCTAGCTAACTATGGCTACACCTTC. It translates to CATKGTLANYGYTF.

This clone was picked up one time. This chain joins TRBV6-4 and TRBJ2-1, with TRBD2 matching 7 bases. Per germline, CDR1 MRHNA and CDR2 SNTAGT. The length of the CDR3 is 15 residues. The V segment lost 4 bases and the J segment 8 bases; nucleotides outside the gene matches: 11. The CDR3 coding sequence is TGTGCCAGCAGTGTTCTGAGCGGGATGATCCATGAGCAGTTCTTC. Amino acid sequence: CASSVLSGMIHEQFF.

This chain connects TRBV28 to TRBJ1-4; the D gene is possibly TRBD1 (5 bases). V dropped 3 bases and J dropped 5 bases, with 16 bases sitting between them. This CDR3 is 16 amino acids long. Germline V gene lookup returns CDR1 MDHEN and CDR2 SYDVKM. This CDR3 reads CASSFHSGGENEKLFF. The CDR3 DNA sequence: TGTGCCAGCAGTTTTCACTCAGGAGGGGAAAATGAAAAACTGTTTTTT.

This clone was recorded a few times. The chain combines TRBV18 with TRBJ2-7, with D maybe TRBD1 (6 bases). This CDR3 has 15 amino acids. CDR1 is KGHSH and CDR2 is LQKENI in the germline V gene. V was cut by 2 bases and J by 6 bases, with 17 bases left in between. The CDR3 bases are TGTGCCAGCTCACCAGGGGGCGCGACCAGGGGCGAGCAGTACTTC. Translated, it gives CASSPGGATRGEQYF.

This chain joins TRBV19 and TRBJ1-5; D is undetermined. Between the trimmed V and J ends, which lost 5 bases and 3 bases, there was a span of 11 bases. The length of the CDR3 is 14 residues. The germline V gene has CDR1 LNHDA and CDR2 SQIVND (reference sequence). CDR3 nucleotide sequence: TGTGCCAGTAGTGAAGGGATGTACAATCAGCCCCAGCATTTT. Its translation: CASSEGMYNQPQHF.

J is TRBJ2-7 and V is TRBV19; 10 bases are a match to TRBD1. V trimming: 7 bases; J trimming: 4 bases; junction bases outside the gene matches: 7. Germline assignment: CDR1 LNHDA and CDR2 SQIVND (reference sequence). This CDR3 has 14 amino acids. CDR3 region: CASTTTGGGYEQYF. CDR3 DNA sequence: TGTGCCAGTACCACGACAGGGGGCGGGTACGAGCAGTACTTC.

This rearrangement joins TRBV6-6 to TRBJ2-2; D might be TRBD2 (5 bases). CDR3 size: 16 residues. The germline V gene has CDR1 MNHNY and CDR2 SVGAGI (reference sequence). The ends were cut back, 2 bases at V and 3 bases at J, with 13 bases in the middle. CDR3 DNA: TGTGCCAGCAGTTACGCCTTCAACGGGGACACCGGGGAGCTGTTTTTT. This translates into CASSYAFNGDTGELFF.

V usage is TRBV7-2 and J usage is TRBJ1-6, with TRBD1 matching 10 bases. This CDR3 has 16 residues. The J segment lost 7 bases and the V segment lost 1 base, leaving 4 bases of the junction unmatched. Germline V lookup: CDR1 SGHTA, CDR2 FQGNSA. The CDR3 loop is CASSLGQGAGNSPLHF. The CDR3 region has the DNA TGTGCCAGCAGCTTAGGACAGGGGGCAGGAAATTCACCCCTCCACTTT.

The rearrangement uses TRBV19 and TRBJ2-1; D is ambiguous. This CDR3 comprises 13 residues. V lost 3 bases, J lost 6 bases, and 9 bases lay in between. Germline lookup yields CDR1 LNHDA and CDR2 SQIVND (reference sequence). The DNA for the CDR3 is TGTGCCAGTAGTATCCAGCTGTTCAATGAGCAGTTCTTC. It specifies CASSIQLFNEQFF.

The CDR3 protein is CASSLDGYTEAFF. The CDR3 nucleotides are TGTGCCAGCAGCTTAGACGGATACACTGAAGCTTTCTTT. V and J are TRBV7-3 and TRBJ1-1; unclear D gene. Germline V gene sequence: CDR1 SGHTA, CDR2 FQGTGA. Trimming cost V 2 bases and J 3 bases, with 7 bases left between them. CDR3 size: 13 residues.

The V and J genes are TRBV28 and TRBJ1-5, with D maybe TRBD1 (5 bases). Trimming removed 7 bases at V and 7 bases at J, with 11 bases between. Per the germline V gene, CDR1 is MDHEN and CDR2 is SYDVKM. The CDR3 is 12 amino acids. The CDR3 reads CASTLTGQPQHF. The CDR3 bases are TGTGCCAGCACACTTACAGGACAGCCCCAGCATTTT.